The source of this TCR beta chain is a study of graft-versus-host responses after intestinal transplantation. Looking at the study overall: Multivisceral, liver-intestinal, or isolated intestinal grafts went to recipients. Tacrolimus and steroids were given for about three years to all recipients after anti-thymocyte globulin induction. Broader study findings: GvH clones detected in recipient marrow included some appearing first in ileum or blood. Allograft graft-versus-host to host-versus-graft clonal ratios ran high in patients with graft-donor T cell macrochimerism.

Regarding this clone: Its target is unknown.

V shed 7 bases and J shed 4 bases, with 9 bases lying between them. The germline gives CDR1 SQVTM, CDR2 ANQGSEA. The CDR3 contains 11 residues. Here immunoSEQ multiplex PCR was the method, and the copy in TCRdb shows in-frame clones only, minus some. Of some 130,000 clones listed, over 85% are singletons. This clonotype was obtained from a human donor who received an intestinal transplant. The V and J genes are TRBV29-1 and TRBJ2-3; D remains ambiguous. Sequenced here: unstimulated CD4+ T cells sorted from spleen or lymph node cells, sampled before intestinal transplant. In nucleotides, the CDR3 is TGCAGCGCCACCACATCAGATACGCAGTATTTT. This encodes CSATTSDTQYF.